This T cell receptor (beta chain) was sequenced during a study of blood T cell repertoires in COVID-19. In this sample, this clone turned up once. This CDR3 is built from 13 residues. Trimming took off 1 base at V and 2 bases at J, with 6 bases between the two ends. Per germline, CDR1 GTSNPN and CDR2 SVGIG (reference sequence). The assay was immunoSEQ multiplex PCR, and TCRdb's table has in-frame clones only and misses some. The sample has about 95,000 clones, 81% seen once. The rearrangement links TRBV30 to TRBJ1-3, with unresolved D. Sequencing was carried out using peripheral blood. This clonotype was sampled from a man older than 75 with active or convalescent COVID-19. The CDR3: CAWSDFPGNTIYF. The CDR3 coding sequence is TGTGCCTGGAGTGACTTTCCTGGAAACACCATATATTTT.